This TCR beta chain was recorded in a study of T cell responses to AZD1222 COVID-19 vaccine. About the research overall: Second-dose intervals of approximately 4 or approximately 12 weeks were pooled.

Between the trimmed V and J ends, which lost 5 bases and 4 bases, there was a span of 15 bases. Germline V gives CDR1 MNHEY, CDR2 SMNVEV (reference sequence). The CDR3 has 15 amino acids. About this clone: Antigen: not known.

Overall study findings and caveats: Vaccine-related CD4 TCRs covered spike, predominating at 160-218 and 743-854. Possibly, clonal diversity was underestimated; donors were largely white British and included more females.

The protocol was immunoSEQ multiplex PCR, while the TCRdb copy is restricted to in-frame clones and leaves out a portion. The sample comprises about 86,000 clones, 90% of which are singletons, and about 3% rests with the top ten. The sequencing used peripheral blood, collected on day 0 of AZD1222 vaccination. The chain employs TRBV27 and TRBJ2-1; a weak D match, TRBD2 (5 bases). This clonotype originated in an adult in good health. This CDR3 is CASSPHGRVYNEQFF. The CDR3 nucleotides read TGTGCCAGCAGTCCCCACGGGCGGGTTTACAATGAGCAGTTCTTC.